This record concerns one T cell receptor (beta chain) sequence. Per germline, CDR1 SGHKS and CDR2 YYEKEE (reference sequence). CDR3 length equals 15 residues. Deletions cut 0 bases from V and 4 bases from J, with 13 bases between. This sample stems from a study of blood T cell repertoires in COVID-19. At the level of the study: Some COVID-19 samples were acute and others convalescent; all came from the United States, Italy and Spain. PBMCs, B-cell-depleted T cells, or T cells provided the cDNA or gDNA that made up the material.

Assignments of participants to cohorts depended upon their own reported clinical history. In the study's own analysis: Nucleated cell number was recorded as an estimate derived from reference gene primer amplification. Profiled with immunoSEQ multiplex PCR; TCRdb holds only in-frame clones, not every one. The DNA was the basis for D and trimming; V, J and clone size are from that table. The sample consists of approximately 150,000 clones, 87% of them appearing once. The chain is built from TRBV5-5 and TRBJ1-2; D might be TRBD1 (6 bases). Material: PBMCs or T cells enriched from blood (not recorded which). The receptor was derived from a man aged 55 to 69 who had recovered from COVID-19. CDR3 amino acids: CASSLATGFGYGYTF. The CDR3 DNA is TGTGCCAGCAGCTTGGCAACAGGGTTCGGCTATGGCTACACCTTC.